Each of the 2 T cell receptor beta chains below was sequenced from the same sample in a study of T-cell memory formation after mild COVID-19. Each CDR3 protein is one row after TCRdb ran MiXCR on the 5' RACE reads. The table shows fewer than 150,000 distinct CDR3 sequences, with roughly 6.2% occurring only once. Input material: PBMCs or a T cell subset sorted from them (not recorded which). These receptors were collected from an adult woman who had mild COVID-19 (a few samples of this study predate the infection). Cell type and time point are not known.

Only a few counts were recorded for this clonotype. The rearrangement links TRBV3-1 to TRBJ1-4; D is uncertain. Per the germline V gene, CDR1 is LGHDT and CDR2 is YNNKEL (reference sequence). There are 15 residues in the CDR3. V was cut by 1 base and J by 3 bases, with 9 bases left in between. In DNA form, the CDR3 reads TGTGCCAGCAGCCAAGGATGGAATCCTAATGAAAAACTGTTTTTT. Its translation: CASSQGWNPNEKLFF.

This clonotype showed up just a few times. The V gene is TRBV7-2, the J gene TRBJ1-2; D call uncertain. The CDR3 spans 13 residues. With 2 bases removed from V and 4 bases from J, the gap between germline ends came to 8 bases. Germline V gene data show CDR1 as SGHTA and CDR2 as FQGNSA. In DNA, the CDR3 is TGTGCCAGCAGCTTAACAGCACCCTATGGCTACACCTTC. As protein: CASSLTAPYGYTF. Full variable domain (missing parts from reference TRBV7-2 and TRBJ1-2): GAGVSQSPSNKVTEKGKDVELRCDPISGHTALYWYRQSLGQGLEFLIYFQGNSAPDKSGLPSDRFSAERTGGSVSTLTIQRTQQEDSAVYLCASSLTAPYGYTFGSGTRLTVV.